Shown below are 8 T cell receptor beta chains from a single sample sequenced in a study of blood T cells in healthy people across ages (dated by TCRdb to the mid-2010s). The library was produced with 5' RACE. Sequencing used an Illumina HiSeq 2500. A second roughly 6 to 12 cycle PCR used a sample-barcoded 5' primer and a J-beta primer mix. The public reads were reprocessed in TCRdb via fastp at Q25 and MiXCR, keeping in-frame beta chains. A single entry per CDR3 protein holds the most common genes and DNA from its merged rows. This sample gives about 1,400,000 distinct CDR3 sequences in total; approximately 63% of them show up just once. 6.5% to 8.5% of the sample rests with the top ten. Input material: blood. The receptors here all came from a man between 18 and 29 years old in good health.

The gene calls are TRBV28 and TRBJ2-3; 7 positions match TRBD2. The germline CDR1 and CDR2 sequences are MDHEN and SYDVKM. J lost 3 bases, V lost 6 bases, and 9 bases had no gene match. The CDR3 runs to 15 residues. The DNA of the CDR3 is TGTGCCAGCAGGCTAGAGGGAGGGGTAACAGATACGCAGTATTTT. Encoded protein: CASRLEGGVTDTQYF.

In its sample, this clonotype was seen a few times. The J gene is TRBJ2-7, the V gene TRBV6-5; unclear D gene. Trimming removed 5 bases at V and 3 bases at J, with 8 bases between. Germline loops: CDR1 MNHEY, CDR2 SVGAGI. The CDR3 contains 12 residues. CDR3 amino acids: CASSDAFYEQYF. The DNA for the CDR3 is TGTGCCAGCAGTGACGCCTTCTACGAGCAGTACTTC.

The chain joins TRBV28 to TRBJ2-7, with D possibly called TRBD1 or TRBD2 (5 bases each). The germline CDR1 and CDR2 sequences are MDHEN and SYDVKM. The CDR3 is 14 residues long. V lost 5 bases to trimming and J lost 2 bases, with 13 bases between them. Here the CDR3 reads CASSGTSWPYEQYF. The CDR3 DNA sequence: TGTGCCAGCAGTGGGACCTCCTGGCCCTACGAGCAGTACTTC. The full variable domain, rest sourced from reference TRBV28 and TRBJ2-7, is DVKVTQSSRYLVKRTGEKVFLECVQDMDHENMFWYRQDPGLGLRLIYFSYDVKMKEKGDIPEGYSVSREKKERFSLILESASTNQTSMYLCASSGTSWPYEQYFGPGTRLTVT.

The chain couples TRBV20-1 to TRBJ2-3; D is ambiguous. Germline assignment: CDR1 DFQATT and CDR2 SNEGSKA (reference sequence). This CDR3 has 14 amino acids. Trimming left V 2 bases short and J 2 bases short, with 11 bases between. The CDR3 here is CSARKLAATDTQYF. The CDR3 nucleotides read TGCAGTGCTAGAAAATTGGCGGCCACAGATACGCAGTATTTT.

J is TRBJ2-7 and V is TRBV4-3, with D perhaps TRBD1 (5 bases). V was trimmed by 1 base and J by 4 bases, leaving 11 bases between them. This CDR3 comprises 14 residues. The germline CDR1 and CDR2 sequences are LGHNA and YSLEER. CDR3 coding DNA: TGCGCCAGCAGCCAAGCCGCCCAGGGTTACGAGCAGTACTTC. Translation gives CASSQAAQGYEQYF.

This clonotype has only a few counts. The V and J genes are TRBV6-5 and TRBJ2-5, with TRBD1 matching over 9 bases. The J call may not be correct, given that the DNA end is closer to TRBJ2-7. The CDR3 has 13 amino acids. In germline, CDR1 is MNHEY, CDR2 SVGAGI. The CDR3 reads CASSYLDRGEQYF. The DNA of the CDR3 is TGTGCCAGCAGTTACTTGGACAGGGGCGAGCAGTACTTC.

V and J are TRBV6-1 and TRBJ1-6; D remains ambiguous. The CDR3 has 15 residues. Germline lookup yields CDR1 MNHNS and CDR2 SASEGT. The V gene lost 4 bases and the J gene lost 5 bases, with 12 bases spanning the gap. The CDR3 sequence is CASSALKENNSPLHF. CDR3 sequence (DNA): TGTGCCAGCAGTGCGCTTAAGGAGAATAATTCACCCCTCCACTTT.

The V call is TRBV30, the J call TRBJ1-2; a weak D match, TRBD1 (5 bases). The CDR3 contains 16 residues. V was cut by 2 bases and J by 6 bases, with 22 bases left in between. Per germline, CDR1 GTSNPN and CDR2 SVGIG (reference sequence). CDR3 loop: CAWSTLGTLSPDGYTF. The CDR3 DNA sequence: TGTGCCTGGAGTACGTTAGGGACCTTATCCCCGGATGGCTACACCTTC.